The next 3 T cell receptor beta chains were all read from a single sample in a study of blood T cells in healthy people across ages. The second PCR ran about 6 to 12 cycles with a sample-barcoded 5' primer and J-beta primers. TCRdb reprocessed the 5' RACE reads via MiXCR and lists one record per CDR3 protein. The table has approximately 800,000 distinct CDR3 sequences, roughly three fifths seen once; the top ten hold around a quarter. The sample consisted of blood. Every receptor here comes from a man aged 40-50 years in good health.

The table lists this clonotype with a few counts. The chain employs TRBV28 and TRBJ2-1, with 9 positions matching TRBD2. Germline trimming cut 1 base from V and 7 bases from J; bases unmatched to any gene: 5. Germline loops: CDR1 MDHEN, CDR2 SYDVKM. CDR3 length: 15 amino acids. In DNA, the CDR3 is TGTGCCAGCAGTTTATCGGCGGGGGGGCCAAATGAGCAGTTCTTC. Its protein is CASSLSAGGPNEQFF. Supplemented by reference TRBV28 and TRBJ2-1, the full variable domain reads DVKVTQSSRYLVKRTGEKVFLECVQDMDHENMFWYRQDPGLGLRLIYFSYDVKMKEKGDIPEGYSVSREKKERFSLILESASTNQTSMYLCASSLSAGGPNEQFFGPGTRLTVL.

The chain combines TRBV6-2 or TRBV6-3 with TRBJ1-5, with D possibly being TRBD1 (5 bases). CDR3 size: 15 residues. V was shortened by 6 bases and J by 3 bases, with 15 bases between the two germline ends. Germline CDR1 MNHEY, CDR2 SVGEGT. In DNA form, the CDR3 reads TGTGCCAGCAGGCGGAGGCAGGGTGACAATCAGCCCCAGCATTTT. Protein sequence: CASRRRQGDNQPQHF.

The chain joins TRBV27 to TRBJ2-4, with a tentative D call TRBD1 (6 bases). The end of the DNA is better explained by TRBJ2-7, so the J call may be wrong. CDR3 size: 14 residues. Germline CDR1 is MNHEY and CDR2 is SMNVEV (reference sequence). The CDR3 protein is CASSMQGLPYEQYF. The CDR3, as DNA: TGTGCCAGCAGTATGCAGGGGCTCCCCTACGAGCAGTACTTC.